This TCR beta chain was captured in a study of blood T cells in healthy people across ages (dated by TCRdb to between 2015 and 2017). Turning to the overall study: In model experiments, template switching captured roughly one uniquely barcoded TCR beta cDNA molecule for every two T cells. To avoid experimental bias, donors of different ages were distributed randomly across sequencing lanes. To track age-related changes in TCR beta repertoire diversity, the study relied on deep sequencing normalized with unique cDNA molecular identifiers. The donors were split into four age groups: young (average around 17 years), middle-aged (39), aged (roughly 65) and long-lived (approximately 80). Two additional independent replicas of 1 million unique cDNA reads from the same blood draw were analyzed for two donors (one aged 18 to 29 and one aged 80 or older).

The 39 donors, aged about 6 to 95 years, were systemically healthy Caucasian individuals from Russia. Ten milliliters of peripheral blood were drawn from each donor into EDTA-treated Vacutainer tubes. Ficoll-Paque density-gradient centrifugation was used to isolate PBMCs, with at least 6.5 million per sample. Trizol reagent was used to extract total RNA from the PBMCs, yielding at least 6 micrograms per sample. For every donor, flow cytometry on a PBMC aliquot measured the percentage of naive CD45RAhigh/CD27high T cells. Libraries were built with 5' RACE. Sequenced on an Illumina HiSeq 2500. The second PCR ran for about 6 to 12 cycles and used a J-beta primer mix along with a sample-barcoded 5' primer. Each TCR beta cDNA molecule received a unique molecular identifier from a template-switch 5' adaptor carrying 12 random nucleotides. At least 3 million CDR3-containing paired-end reads were obtained from each sample. First-strand cDNA synthesis was performed from all RNA using the Mint cDNA synthesis kit, with priming by a TRBC-specific oligonucleotide. After uracil-DNA glycosylase treatment, a first 18-cycle PCR used universal primers M1SS and BC2_uni_R on all cDNA. In the authors' own workflow: For normalization, 1 million high-quality reads were randomly selected from each sample, with every read carrying a distinct molecular identifier. Reads sharing molecular identifiers were discarded rather than binned into consensus sequences. MiTCR, run with a Q25 quality threshold and the strictest error-elimination algorithm, handled CDR3 identification, clonotype clustering and error correction. A nonparametric unseen species model using Euler transformation provided a lower-bound estimate of total TCR beta diversity. The raw public reads went through TCRdb reprocessing: fastp at Q25, MiXCR clone calling, in-frame beta chains kept. When rows share a CDR3 protein, they turn into one entry using the most common DNA and genes. What appears here as the V and J calls and clone size reflects TCRdb's work, not the paper's. Counted in this sample were about 830,000 distinct CDR3 sequences; about three fifths of them appeared once. Approximately 21% of the sample is held by the ten biggest clonotypes.

The germline ends are 11 bases apart after V is trimmed by 2 bases and J by 6 bases. The CDR3 covers 14 residues, taking in both the cysteine and the phenylalanine. The kept DNA is CDR3 alone, 42 bases in frame from the first base. In the germline V gene, CDR1 corresponds to MGHRA and CDR2 to YSYEKL. General conclusions and limits of the study: Estimates of total diversity based on one million sequenced T cells were regarded as lower bounds and as underestimates. Compared with the aged group, more naive CD4+ T cells, fewer expanded clones and increased TCR diversity were shown by the long-lived group, suggesting age selection. There was a strong correlation between observed TCR beta diversity and the percentage of naive T cells measured by flow cytometry. The CMV infection status of donors was not known, potentially confounding age-related changes in expanded clonotypes. Observed TCR beta diversity per million T cells fell roughly linearly with age, and a significant reduction was already apparent by age roughly 41. Because profiling used bulk unsorted PBMCs, naive and antigen-experienced compartments could not be compared conclusively.

Comment on this clonotype: Its cognate antigen has yet to be identified. No base qualities exist here, and no much larger clone lies one base off it.

The sequencing sample was made of blood. The sequence links TRBV4-1 to TRBJ2-1; no D segment can be confidently identified. The TCR originated in a man aged 30 to 39 in good health. The nucleotide sequence reads TGCGCCAGCAGCCAACCTACTACACTCAATGAGCAGTTCTTC. It encodes CASSQPTTLNEQFF.